The next 20 T cell receptor beta chains were all read from a single sample in a study of chemoradiotherapy in HPV16-positive cancers. Repertoires were generated with immunoSEQ multiplex PCR, while TCRdb's copy carries only in-frame clones and drops some. The table includes approximately 13,000 clones, approximately 75% detected once. Collection of the sample occurred from a patient who underwent chemoradiotherapy. The receptors derive from a human donor with HPV-associated anogenital cancer.

The CDR3 DNA reads TGTGCCAGTAAAGCCGGGTCCGAGCAGTACTTC. Its protein product is CASKAGSEQYF. V is TRBV19 and J is TRBJ2-7; D is unresolved. The CDR3 is made up of 11 amino acids. The germline V and J ends were trimmed by 7 bases and 6 bases, with 10 bases remaining between them. Germline CDR1 is LNHDA and CDR2 is SQIVND (reference sequence).

This clone showed up just a few times. CDR3 loop: CASSSQASSEQYF. The CDR3 DNA sequence: TGTGCCAGCAGCTCCCAGGCCTCTAGCGAGCAGTACTTC. This chain links TRBV11-2 with TRBJ2-7; no firm D call. V shed 4 bases and J shed 6 bases, with 13 bases lying between them. The germline V gene has CDR1 SGHAT and CDR2 FQNNGV. CDR3 length: 13 amino acids.

This chain uses TRBV5-4 with TRBJ2-5; 11 nucleotides line up with TRBD2. The closer fit of TRBJ2-7 to the DNA end suggests the J call may be wrong. Per the germline V gene, CDR1 is SGHNT and CDR2 is YYREEE (reference sequence). The CDR3 has 13 residues. The CDR3 here is CASSISGRDEQYF. CDR3 in DNA: TGTGCCAGCAGCATTAGCGGGAGGGACGAGCAGTACTTC.

By sample share, this clone is large. This sequence joins TRBV18 and TRBJ1-3, with TRBD1 identical over 7 bases. CDR1 KGHSH and CDR2 LQKENI come from the germline V gene. The V and J ends lost 3 bases and 0 bases, in that order; junction bases with no gene match: 14. The CDR3 consists of 19 residues. In DNA form, the CDR3 reads TGTGCCAGCTCACCGGACTTAGGGACAGCGACCTACTCTGGAAACACCATATATTTT. It yields the protein CASSPDLGTATYSGNTIYF.

The V call is TRBV9, the J call TRBJ1-1; 9 bases align to TRBD1. Germline assignment: CDR1 SGDLS and CDR2 YYNGEE. The CDR3 has 17 amino acids. The junction had 12 bases not matched to a gene; V was cut back by 4 bases and J by 2 bases. CDR3 bases: TGTGCCAGCAGCTTGAAACCGGGACAGGGCCTCAACACTGAAGCTTTCTTT. This gives the protein CASSLKPGQGLNTEAFF.

The CDR3 sequence is CASSPTDNPYEQYF. CDR3 nucleotides: TGTGCCAGCAGTCCCACAGACAATCCCTACGAGCAGTACTTC. This chain links TRBV27 with TRBJ2-7; D gene ambiguous. V lost 5 bases and J 2 bases, leaving 13 bases between the germline ends. The CDR3 consists of 14 residues. Germline lookup yields CDR1 MNHEY and CDR2 SMNVEV (reference sequence).

This clone was recorded a few times. The V and J genes are TRBV11-2 and TRBJ1-4; 9 nucleotides align to TRBD1. Germline V gene data show CDR1 as SGHAT and CDR2 as FQNNGV. V was pared by 4 bases and J by 8 bases, with 8 bases of the junction left unmatched. The CDR3 has 15 amino acids. The CDR3 protein is CASSSLGQGNEKLFF. In nucleotides, the CDR3 is TGTGCCAGCAGCTCACTGGGACAGGGAAACGAAAAACTGTTTTTT. The entire variable domain, with the rest obtained from reference TRBV11-2 and TRBJ1-4, is as follows: EAGVAQSPRYKIIEKRQSVAFWCNPISGHATLYWYQQILGQGPKLLIQFQNNGVVDDSQLPKDRFSAERLKGVDSTLKIQPAKLEDSAVYLCASSSLGQGNEKLFFGSGTQLSVL.

V and J are TRBV19 and TRBJ1-1; D ambiguous. The CDR3 spans 15 residues. Deletions cut 5 bases from V and 0 bases from J, with 13 bases between. Germline CDR1 LNHDA, CDR2 SQIVND (reference sequence). CDR3 in amino acids: CASSPSGALNTEAFF. The CDR3 DNA is TGTGCCAGTAGTCCCTCTGGAGCTTTGAACACTGAAGCTTTCTTT. Combining the CDR3 with reference TRBV19 and TRBJ1-1 gives the whole variable domain DGGITQSPKYLFRKEGQNVTLSCEQNLNHDAMYWYRQDPGQGLRLIYYSQIVNDFQKGDIAEGYSVSREKKESFPLTVTSAQKNPTAFYLCASSPSGALNTEAFFGQGTRLTVV.

V and J are TRBV2 and TRBJ2-3; D is ambiguous. Germline V gene data show CDR1 as SNHLY and CDR2 as FYNNEI. The CDR3 has 14 residues. Trimming stripped 1 base from V and 6 bases from J, with 11 bases between. This CDR3 is CASSEEGTGDTQYF. DNA for the CDR3: TGTGCCAGCAGTGAAGAGGGAACCGGGGATACGCAGTATTTT.

The rearrangement links TRBV6-5 to TRBJ2-5; TRBD1 matches 7 bases. Looked up from germline, CDR1 is MNHEY and CDR2 is SVGAGI. Unmatched junction bases numbered 9, after V lost 7 bases and J lost 1 base. CDR3 length: 15 residues. CDR3 amino acids: CASKLGTAFQETQYF. For the CDR3, the DNA is TGTGCCAGCAAGCTAGGGACAGCATTCCAAGAGACCCAGTACTTC.

V usage is TRBV7-2 and J usage is TRBJ1-4; the D gene is possibly TRBD1 (6 bases). Germline V CDR1 and CDR2: SGHTA, FQGNSA. Trimming cost V 5 bases and J 3 bases, with 16 bases left between them. The CDR3 sequence is 16 residues long. The CDR3 DNA reads TGTGCCAGCAGCCTGGCGGGGGGCATCGCTAATGAAAAACTGTTTTTT. It encodes CASSLAGGIANEKLFF.

CDR3 loop: CATTSGTNGEQYF. CDR3 bases: TGTGCCACCACTAGCGGGACCAACGGGGAGCAGTACTTC. V is TRBV10-3 and J is TRBJ2-7; 10 bases map to TRBD2. Germline V CDR1 and CDR2: ENHRY, SYGVKD. The CDR3 spans 13 residues. The V segment lost 10 bases and the J segment 7 bases; nucleotides outside the gene matches: 10.

V usage is TRBV12-5 and J usage is TRBJ2-2; possibly TRBD2 for D (5 bases). V lost 2 bases and J lost 7, with 11 bases in between. Germline V CDR1 and CDR2: LGHNT, FRNRAP. There are 14 residues in the CDR3. In DNA, the CDR3 is TGTGCTAGTGGTTTGCCAAGCGAGGGCGGGGAGCTGTTTTTT. It encodes CASGLPSEGGELFF.

This clone has just one count. This CDR3 is CATSRNKKDEQYF. DNA for the CDR3: TGTGCCACCAGCAGAAATAAGAAGGACGAGCAGTACTTC. The rearrangement uses TRBV15 and TRBJ2-7; D remains unclear. This CDR3 is built from 13 residues. Germline assignment: CDR1 LNHNV and CDR2 YYDKDF (reference sequence). V was cut by 2 bases and J by 5 bases, with 10 bases left in between.

The chain couples TRBV28 to TRBJ1-2; D uncertain. Trimming took off 6 bases at V and 8 bases at J, with 16 bases between the two ends. Germline V gene sequence: CDR1 MDHEN, CDR2 SYDVKM. The CDR3 runs 13 residues. The CDR3 sequence: CASSPGPQQGYTF. The DNA for the CDR3 is TGTGCCAGCAGCCCCGGGCCCCAGCAGGGCTACACCTTC.

The chain links TRBV4-2 to TRBJ1-5; no clear D gene. The V and J ends lost 0 bases and 6 bases respectively, with 9 bases between them. From germline, CDR1 is LGHNA and CDR2 YNFKEQ. CDR3 size: 14 residues. This chain's CDR3 is CASSQDRGGQPQHF. DNA of the CDR3: TGTGCCAGCAGCCAAGATCGAGGAGGTCAGCCCCAGCATTTT.

This clone turned up a few times. The rearrangement links TRBV19 to TRBJ2-1; TRBD2 matches at 8 bases. The CDR3 covers 13 residues. The junction had 6 bases not matched to a gene; V was cut back by 11 bases and J by 3 bases. CDR1 and CDR2 (germline): LNHDA, SQIVND (reference sequence). For the CDR3, the DNA is TGTGCCTCGAGCGGGAGAGACTACAATGAGCAGTTCTTC. As protein: CASSGRDYNEQFF.

The V call is TRBV19, the J call TRBJ1-2, with TRBD1 matching 8 bases. CDR3 length equals 16 residues. Germline assignment: CDR1 LNHDA and CDR2 SQIVND (reference sequence). With V trimmed by 3 bases and J by 5 bases, 11 bases remained unmatched. The CDR3 spells CASSMNGQGFGYGYTF. The CDR3 nucleotides are TGTGCCAGTAGTATGAACGGACAGGGTTTTGGATATGGCTACACCTTC.

V and J are TRBV9 and TRBJ1-5; 10 positions match TRBD1. The CDR3 has 17 residues. Germline CDR1 and CDR2: SGDLS and YYNGEE. J was trimmed by 0 bases and V by 3 bases; bases with no gene match: 6. CDR3 amino acids: CASSAGQGLNSNQPQHF. The CDR3 DNA follows: TGTGCCAGCAGCGCGGGACAGGGGCTCAATAGCAATCAGCCCCAGCATTTT.

This chain links TRBV4-1 with TRBJ1-2; D is unclear. The CDR3 runs 13 residues. With 4 bases removed from V and 2 bases from J, the gap between germline ends came to 8 bases. Germline CDR1 is MGHRA and CDR2 is YSYEKL. The CDR3 DNA follows: TGCGCCAGCAGCCGTGGTCAAAACTATGGCTACACCTTC. Protein: CASSRGQNYGYTF.